Below, 8 T cell receptor beta chains from the same sample are listed, as sequenced in a study of blood T cell repertoires in COVID-19. Some clones are missing from TCRdb's copy, which holds only in-frame ones; the method was immunoSEQ multiplex PCR. The table records roughly 220,000 clones, about 86% of them present only once. Sequencing was performed on peripheral blood. These receptors all stem from a woman in her twenties or thirties who had recovered from COVID-19.

This chain links TRBV9 with TRBJ2-1; 8 bases align to TRBD1. Germline CDR1 is SGDLS and CDR2 is YYNGEE. The J segment lost 10 bases and the V segment lost 4 bases, leaving 13 bases of the junction unmatched. The CDR3 loop spans 15 amino acids. CDR3 region: CASSPGQGGSGEQFF. The DNA of the CDR3 is TGTGCCAGCAGCCCTGGACAGGGAGGTTCGGGCGAGCAGTTCTTC.

This sequence joins TRBV18 and TRBJ1-1; TRBD1 agrees at 10 bases. The trim removed 4 bases at V and 4 bases at J, leaving 6 bases unmatched. Germline V gives CDR1 KGHSH, CDR2 LQKENI. CDR3 length: 15 amino acids. In nucleotides, the CDR3 is TGTGCCAGCTCACTACAGAGGACAGGGGGCACTGAAGCTTTCTTT. Its translation is CASSLQRTGGTEAFF.

The chain has TRBV27 and TRBJ2-7; 9 bases align to TRBD1. The CDR3 is 12 amino acids. V shed 3 bases and J 12 bases; nucleotides not matched to a gene: 6. Germline V gene sequence: CDR1 MNHEY, CDR2 SMNVEV (reference sequence). CDR3 coding DNA: TGTGCCAGCAGTTTGACAGGGGGGAGGTCGTACTTC. Its translation: CASSLTGGRSYF.

V and J are TRBV6-6 and TRBJ1-6; D gene unclear. The germline V gene encodes CDR1 MNHNY and CDR2 SVGAGI (reference sequence). The CDR3 spans 16 residues. V lost 7 bases and J 0 bases, leaving 13 bases between the germline ends. DNA of the CDR3: TGTGCCAGCATCTACGGCGGGAGCTCCTATAATTCACCCCTCCACTTT. Translating gives CASIYGGSSYNSPLHF.

The chain joins TRBV18 to TRBJ1-4; no clear D. The length of the CDR3 is 14 residues. Germline V gene lookup returns CDR1 KGHSH and CDR2 LQKENI. Trimming removed 3 bases from V and 4 bases from J, with 9 bases in between. This CDR3 reads CASSPRPSNEKLFF. CDR3 DNA: TGTGCCAGCTCACCCAGGCCCAGTAATGAAAAACTGTTTTTT.

This clone was found once. The chain is built from TRBV9 and TRBJ2-1, with D hard to call. Trimming left V 0 bases short and J 7 bases short, with 11 bases between. The CDR3 runs to 14 residues. CDR1 and CDR2 from the germline V gene are SGDLS and YYNGEE. CDR3: CASSVEQSLNEQFF. Here the CDR3 DNA reads TGTGCCAGCAGCGTAGAACAGAGTCTTAATGAGCAGTTCTTC.

V and J are TRBV9 and TRBJ2-1; 9 bases are shared with TRBD2. CDR3 length equals 14 residues. The trim removed 2 bases at V and 9 bases at J, leaving 6 bases unmatched. CDR1 is SGDLS, CDR2 YYNGEE, per germline. The CDR3 DNA is TGTGCCAGCAGCGTGGCTAGCGGGATTTTTGAGCAGTTCTTC. This codes for CASSVASGIFEQFF.

The chain is built from TRBV7-2 and TRBJ1-6; possible D gene TRBD1, 5 bases. This CDR3 contains 13 residues. Trimming took 3 bases from V and 10 from J, leaving 10 bases between them. Germline CDR1 reads SGHTA; CDR2 reads FQGNSA. CDR3 residues: CASSFQGGSPLHF. The CDR3 region has the DNA TGTGCCAGCAGCTTCCAGGGTGGGTCACCCCTCCACTTT.